This T cell receptor beta chain was sequenced for a study of STAT3 mutations in large granular lymphocyte leukemia. Study-wide context: Canonical activating STAT3 mutations were detected in roughly half of the longitudinally sequenced T-LGLL patients. Immunosuppressive therapy was given to more than half of T-LGLL patients. Study-wide results and limits: At least one immunodominant TCR beta clonotype appeared in every T-cell large granular lymphocyte leukemia patient. All newly emerging clones after therapy were STAT3 wild type. Suggested: STAT3 mutation was not the ancestral event for these clonal expansions.

This clone occurred a few times. Its target is unknown. Sequenced by immunoSEQ multiplex PCR; TCRdb stores in-frame clones only, minus some. The sample lists around 12,000 clones; 81% were seen once. There are 10 residues in the CDR3. Trimming took off 8 bases at V and 7 bases at J, with 6 bases between the two ends. Germline V gene sequence: CDR1 SNHLY, CDR2 FYNNEI. V and J are TRBV2 and TRBJ1-3, with D perhaps matching TRBD1 (6 bases). Sequenced material: peripheral blood mononuclear cells. The receptor was derived from a man aged 60 to 69 with T-cell large granular lymphocyte leukemia. Some clones in this sample may be carry-over from other donors' samples. The CDR3 protein is CASDRNTIYF. DNA for the CDR3: TGTGCCAGCGACAGGAACACCATATATTTT.